The table lists the clone carrying this TCR beta chain with a few counts. What it binds is unknown. These data originate in a study of CD8+ T cells in alopecia areata. Trimming left V 0 bases short and J 11 bases short, with 16 bases between. This CDR3 contains 14 residues. CDR1 is SQVTM, CDR2 ANQGSEA, per germline. Extraction of RNA preceded its reverse transcription into cDNA, which served as the sequencing template. Sequencing was performed with immunoSEQ multiplex PCR; in TCRdb, only in-frame clones are kept and a portion is missing. The sample has some 120,000 clones; about 50% are singletons. General study results and limits: Patients displayed less clarity in TCR sharing than mice, a finding possibly related to HLA. An increase in clonality over normal scalp was evident in lesional scalp, especially alopecia totalis/universalis. Normal skin's resident alphabeta T cells are sequenced alongside lesional scalp T cells.

The chain has TRBV29-1 and TRBJ1-4; TRBD1 might be the D (5 bases). Sequencing was done on a sample of NKG2D-low CD8+ T cells sorted from blood. The TCR originated in a human donor with alopecia areata. This CDR3 is CSVEDGGIKGKLFF. In DNA, the CDR3 is TGCAGCGTTGAAGATGGGGGAATCAAGGGGAAACTGTTTTTT.